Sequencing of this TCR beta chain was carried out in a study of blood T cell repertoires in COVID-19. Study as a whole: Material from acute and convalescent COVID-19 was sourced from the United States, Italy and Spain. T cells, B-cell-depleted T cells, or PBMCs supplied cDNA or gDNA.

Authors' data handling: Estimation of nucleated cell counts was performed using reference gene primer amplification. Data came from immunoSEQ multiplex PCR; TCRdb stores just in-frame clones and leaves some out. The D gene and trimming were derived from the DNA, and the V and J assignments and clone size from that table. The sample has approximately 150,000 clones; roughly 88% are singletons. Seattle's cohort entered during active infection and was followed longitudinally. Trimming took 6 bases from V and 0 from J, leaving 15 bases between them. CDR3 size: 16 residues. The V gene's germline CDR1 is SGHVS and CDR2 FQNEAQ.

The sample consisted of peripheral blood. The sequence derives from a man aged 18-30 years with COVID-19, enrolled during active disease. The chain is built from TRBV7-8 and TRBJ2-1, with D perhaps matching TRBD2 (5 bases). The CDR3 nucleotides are TGTGCCAGCAGTCTCGAAGCGGTCAGCTCCTACAATGAGCAGTTCTTC. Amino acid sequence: CASSLEAVSSYNEQFF.